This T cell receptor (beta chain) is from a study of blood T cell repertoires in COVID-19. Study-wide background: PBMCs, B-cell-depleted T cells, or T cells provided the cDNA or gDNA that made up the material.

CDR3 size: 17 residues. CDR1 is LNHDA and CDR2 is SQIVND in the germline V gene (reference sequence). V lost 3 bases, J lost 11 bases, and 15 bases stayed unmatched. Original data processing: For nucleated cells, counts were estimated from reference gene primer amplification. Method: immunoSEQ multiplex PCR; TCRdb's copy keeps in-frame clones and lacks some. Clone size and V and J calls were adopted from that table, with D and trimming inferred from the DNA. In the table there are roughly 150,000 clones, around 83% of which are singletons. Those enrolled in Seattle joined during active infection and were followed longitudinally afterward.

The sample taken for sequencing was peripheral blood. The chain links TRBV19 to TRBJ2-1, with TRBD2 identical over 11 bases. The receptor comes from an older woman with COVID-19, enrolled during active disease. CDR3 DNA sequence: TGTGCCAGTAGTATGTTGGTTTCTACTAGCGGGGGCGTAAAGCAGTTCTTC. It yields the protein CASSMLVSTSGGVKQFF.